One sample yielded the 2 T cell receptor beta chains listed below, sequenced in a study of shared clonotypes between healthy human individuals. TCRdb keeps only in-frame clones here, not all; method: immunoSEQ multiplex PCR. The data hold a few million clones, with approximately 90% observed a single time. Specimen: naive CD4+ T cells from PBMCs. Subset noted: CD45RA+ positively selected. All receptors derive from a man between 18 and 29 years old in good health. Some clones in this sample may be carry-over from other donors' samples.

This chain uses TRBV11-1 with TRBJ2-7; D call uncertain. The CDR3 runs 13 residues. Germline values: CDR1 SGHAT, CDR2 FQDESV (reference sequence). Trimming removed 5 bases from V and 3 bases from J, with 11 bases in between. The CDR3 loop is CASSPRPRYEQYF. The CDR3 DNA follows: TGTGCCAGCAGCCCCCGCCCCCGCTACGAGCAGTACTTC.

This clone is a singleton in its sample. This CDR3 is also generated by other DNA sequences in the sample. The J gene is TRBJ2-7, the V gene TRBV28; 7 bases fit TRBD1. The CDR3 is 13 residues long. The junction had 3 bases not matched to a gene; V was cut back by 3 bases and J by 4 bases. Germline values: CDR1 MDHEN, CDR2 SYDVKM. CDR3 bases: TGTGCCAGCAGTTTGACAGGGATTTACGAGCAGTACTTC. Translated, it gives CASSLTGIYEQYF.